This T cell receptor beta chain is from a study of OX40 agonist ivuxolimab in advanced cancers. Study background: Ivuxolimab is a fully human IgG2 antibody that activates OX40 (CD134). Antecedent anti-PD-1, anti-PD-L1 or anti-CTLA-4 therapy was permissible, with over 35% having received some. General study results and limits: Clonal expansion from baseline to week 6 occurred in both CD4+ and CD8+ T cells.

Concerning this clone: Its antigen is undetermined.

TCRdb keeps only in-frame clones here, not all; method: immunoSEQ multiplex PCR. The sample carries tens of thousands of clones, 91% recorded once. V shed 7 bases and J shed 3 bases, with 16 bases lying between them. The germline V gene has CDR1 SEHNR and CDR2 FQNEAQ (reference sequence). The CDR3 has 15 residues. The gene calls are TRBV7-9 and TRBJ1-3; tentative D call: TRBD1 (6 bases). Sequencing was performed on CD4+ or CD8+ T cells sorted from blood, taken in a trial of the OX40 agonist ivuxolimab. This TCR derives from an adult with an advanced solid tumor such as melanoma, head and neck, liver or kidney cancer. In DNA form, the CDR3 reads TGTGCCAGCACCTACGGGGGCTTGGTTGGAAACACCATATATTTT. This codes for CASTYGGLVGNTIYF.